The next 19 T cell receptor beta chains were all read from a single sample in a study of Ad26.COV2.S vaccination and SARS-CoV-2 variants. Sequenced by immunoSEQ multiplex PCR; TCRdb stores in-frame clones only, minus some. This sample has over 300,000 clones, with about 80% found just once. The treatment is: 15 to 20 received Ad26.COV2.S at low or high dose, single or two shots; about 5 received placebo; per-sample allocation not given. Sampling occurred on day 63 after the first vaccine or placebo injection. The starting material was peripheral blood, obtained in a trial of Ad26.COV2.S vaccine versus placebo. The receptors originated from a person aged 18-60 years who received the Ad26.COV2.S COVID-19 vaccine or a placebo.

The CDR3 spells CASSAEGRINNEQFF. The CDR3 region has the DNA TGTGCCAGCAGTGCTGAGGGCCGAATTAACAATGAGCAGTTCTTC. The rearrangement joins TRBV2 to TRBJ2-1, with D maybe TRBD2 (5 bases). The CDR3 loop spans 15 amino acids. Germline V gene data show CDR1 as SNHLY and CDR2 as FYNNEI. V lost 4 bases, J lost 5 bases, and 15 bases lay in between. The full variable domain, in which reference TRBV2 and TRBJ2-1 provide the parts outside the CDR3, is EPEVTQTPSHQVTQMGQEVILRCVPISNHLYFYWYRQILGQKVEFLVSFYNNEISEKSEIFDDQFSVERPDGSNFTLKIRSTKLEDSAMYFCASSAEGRINNEQFFGPGTRLTVL.

CDR3 sequence (DNA): TGTGCCAGCAGCGCGGGATCTTATAGCTCCTACGAGCAGTACTTC. Protein: CASSAGSYSSYEQYF. V is TRBV5-4 and J is TRBJ2-7, with a tentative D call TRBD2 (6 bases). There are 15 residues in the CDR3. V was trimmed by 4 bases and J by 0 bases, leaving 14 bases between them. Germline V gene sequence: CDR1 SGHNT, CDR2 YYREEE (reference sequence).

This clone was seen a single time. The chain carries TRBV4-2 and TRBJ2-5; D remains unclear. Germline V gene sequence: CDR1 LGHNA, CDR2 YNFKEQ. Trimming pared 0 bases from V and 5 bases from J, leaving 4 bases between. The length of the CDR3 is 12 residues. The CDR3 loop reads CASSQEMETQYF. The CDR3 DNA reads TGTGCCAGCAGCCAAGAGATGGAGACCCAGTACTTC.

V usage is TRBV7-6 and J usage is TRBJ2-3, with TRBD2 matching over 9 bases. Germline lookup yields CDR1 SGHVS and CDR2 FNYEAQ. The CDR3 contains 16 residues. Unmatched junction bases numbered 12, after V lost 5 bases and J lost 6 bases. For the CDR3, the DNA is TGTGCCAGCAGCGCCAAGAGCGGGGGGTTGTGGGATACGCAGTATTTT. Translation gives CASSAKSGGLWDTQYF. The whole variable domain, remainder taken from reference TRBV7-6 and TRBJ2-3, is GAGVSQSPRYKVTKRGQDVALRCDPISGHVSLYWYRQALGQGPEFLTYFNYEAQQDKSGLPNDRFSAERPEGSISTLTIQRTEQRDSAMYRCASSAKSGGLWDTQYFGPGTRLTVL.

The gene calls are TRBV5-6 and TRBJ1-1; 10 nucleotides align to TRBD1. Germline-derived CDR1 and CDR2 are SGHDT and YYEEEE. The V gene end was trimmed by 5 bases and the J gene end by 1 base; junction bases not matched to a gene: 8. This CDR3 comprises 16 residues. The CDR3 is CASRYRQGAGNTEAFF. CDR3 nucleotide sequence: TGTGCCAGCAGATATCGACAGGGGGCGGGGAACACTGAAGCTTTCTTT.

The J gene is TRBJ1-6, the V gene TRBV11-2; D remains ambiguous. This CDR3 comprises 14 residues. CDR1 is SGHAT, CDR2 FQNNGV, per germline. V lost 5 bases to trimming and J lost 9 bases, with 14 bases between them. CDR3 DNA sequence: TGTGCCAGCAGCCCCGGGCCTGCGGGTTCACCCCTCCACTTT. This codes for CASSPGPAGSPLHF.

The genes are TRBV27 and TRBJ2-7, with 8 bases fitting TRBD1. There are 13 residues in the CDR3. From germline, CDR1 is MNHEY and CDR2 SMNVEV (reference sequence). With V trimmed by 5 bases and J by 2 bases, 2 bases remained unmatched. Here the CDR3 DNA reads TGTGCCAGCAGTCCGGGACAGGCCTACGAGCAGTACTTC. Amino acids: CASSPGQAYEQYF.

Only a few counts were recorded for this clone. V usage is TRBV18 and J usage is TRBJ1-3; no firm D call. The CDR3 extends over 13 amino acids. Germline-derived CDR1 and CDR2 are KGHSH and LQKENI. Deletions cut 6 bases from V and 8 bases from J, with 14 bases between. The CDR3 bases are TGTGCCAGCTCGCAACGGACGGGAGACACCATATATTTT. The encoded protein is CASSQRTGDTIYF.

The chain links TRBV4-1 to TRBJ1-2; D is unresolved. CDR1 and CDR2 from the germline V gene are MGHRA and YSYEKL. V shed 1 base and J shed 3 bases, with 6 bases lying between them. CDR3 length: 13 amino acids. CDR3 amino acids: CASSQGADYGYTF. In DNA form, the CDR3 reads TGCGCCAGCAGCCAAGGTGCGGACTATGGCTACACCTTC.

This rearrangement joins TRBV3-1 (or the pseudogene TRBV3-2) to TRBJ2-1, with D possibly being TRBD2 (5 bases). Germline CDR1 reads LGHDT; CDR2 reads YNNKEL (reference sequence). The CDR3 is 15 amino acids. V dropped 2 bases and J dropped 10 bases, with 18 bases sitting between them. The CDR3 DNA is TGTGCCAGCAGCCAAAATGTGTTTGGAGGCGCGGAGCAGTTCTTC. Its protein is CASSQNVFGGAEQFF.

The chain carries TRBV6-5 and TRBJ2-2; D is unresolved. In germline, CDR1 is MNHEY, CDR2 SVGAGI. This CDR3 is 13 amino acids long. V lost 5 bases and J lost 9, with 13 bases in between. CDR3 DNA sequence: TGTGCCAGCAGTCCAGAAACCTACCGGGAGCTGTTTTTT. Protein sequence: CASSPETYRELFF.

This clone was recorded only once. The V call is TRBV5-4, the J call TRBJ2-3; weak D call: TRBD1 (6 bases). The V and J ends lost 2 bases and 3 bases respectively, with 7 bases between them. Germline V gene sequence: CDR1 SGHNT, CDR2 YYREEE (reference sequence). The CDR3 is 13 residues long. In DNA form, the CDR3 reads TGTGCCAGCAGCTTCCAGGGGACAGATACGCAGTATTTT. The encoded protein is CASSFQGTDTQYF.

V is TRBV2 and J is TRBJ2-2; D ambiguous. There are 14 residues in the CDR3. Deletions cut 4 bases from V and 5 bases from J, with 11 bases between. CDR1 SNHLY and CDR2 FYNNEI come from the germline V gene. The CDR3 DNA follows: TGTGCCAGCAGTGTTGGACGATATACCGGGGAGCTGTTTTTT. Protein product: CASSVGRYTGELFF.

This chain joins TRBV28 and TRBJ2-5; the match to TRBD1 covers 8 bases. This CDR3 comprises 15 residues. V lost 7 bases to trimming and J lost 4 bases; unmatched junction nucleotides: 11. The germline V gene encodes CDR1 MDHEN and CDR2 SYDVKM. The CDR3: CASNTRTGRAETQYF. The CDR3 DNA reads TGTGCCAGCAACACACGGACAGGGCGGGCAGAGACCCAGTACTTC.

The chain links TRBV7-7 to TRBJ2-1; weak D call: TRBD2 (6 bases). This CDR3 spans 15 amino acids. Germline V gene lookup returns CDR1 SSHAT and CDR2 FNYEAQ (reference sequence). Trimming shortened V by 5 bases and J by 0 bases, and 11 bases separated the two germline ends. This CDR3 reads CASSRSGTSYNEQFF. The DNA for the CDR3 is TGTGCCAGCAGCCGTAGCGGTACCTCCTACAATGAGCAGTTCTTC.

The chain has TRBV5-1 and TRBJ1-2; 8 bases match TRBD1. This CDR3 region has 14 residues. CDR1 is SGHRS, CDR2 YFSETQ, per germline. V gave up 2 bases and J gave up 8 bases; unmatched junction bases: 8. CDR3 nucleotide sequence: TGCGCCAGCAGCTTATCGGACAGGGTTGAAGGCTACACCTTC. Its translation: CASSLSDRVEGYTF.

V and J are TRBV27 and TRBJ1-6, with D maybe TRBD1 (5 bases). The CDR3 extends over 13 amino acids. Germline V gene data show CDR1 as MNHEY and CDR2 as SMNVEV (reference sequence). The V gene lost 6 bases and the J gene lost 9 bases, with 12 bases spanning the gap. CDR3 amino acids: CASSSSGGSPLHF. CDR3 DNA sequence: TGTGCCAGCAGCTCCTCCGGGGGTTCACCCCTCCACTTT.

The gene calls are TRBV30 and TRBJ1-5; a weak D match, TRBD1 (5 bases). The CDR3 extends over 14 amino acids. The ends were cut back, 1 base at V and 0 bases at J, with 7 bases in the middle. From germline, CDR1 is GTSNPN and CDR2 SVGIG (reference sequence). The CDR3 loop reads CAWSGGISNQPQHF. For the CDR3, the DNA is TGTGCCTGGAGTGGGGGCATTAGCAATCAGCCCCAGCATTTT.

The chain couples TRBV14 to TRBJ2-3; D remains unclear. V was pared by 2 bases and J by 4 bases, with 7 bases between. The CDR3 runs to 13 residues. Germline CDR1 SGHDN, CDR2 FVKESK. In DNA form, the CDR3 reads TGTGCCAGCAGCCAACTATCAGCAGATACGCAGTATTTT. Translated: CASSQLSADTQYF.